This T cell receptor (beta chain) emerged from a study of shared T cell receptors in the human thymus. This clone was seen a single time. Between the trimmed V and J ends, which lost 0 bases and 6 bases, there was a span of 14 bases. The CDR3 loop spans 14 amino acids. CDR1 is GTSNPN, CDR2 SVGIG, per germline (reference sequence). Sequencing was performed with immunoSEQ multiplex PCR; in TCRdb, only in-frame clones are kept and a portion is missing. The repertoire holds over 650,000 clones, with around 87% as singletons. In addition, the sample was reused for a study of human thymus T cells. In that study: Each of the donors was a healthy Finnish infant who was undergoing open corrective cardiac surgery for congenital heart defects. During corrective heart surgery, resections were taken, and the thymus tissue came from them. Among thymic and blood repertoires, usage of V and J genes appeared biased. Related research examined unrelated individuals and reported that their thymic repertoires overlapped highly.

This receptor was identified in a boy in the first two years of life with a congenital heart defect. J is TRBJ1-2 and V is TRBV30, with D hard to call. The sample consisted of thymocytes. CDR3: CAWSVCGSENGYTF. The CDR3 nucleotides are TGTGCCTGGAGTGTATGCGGCAGCGAAAATGGCTACACCTTC.